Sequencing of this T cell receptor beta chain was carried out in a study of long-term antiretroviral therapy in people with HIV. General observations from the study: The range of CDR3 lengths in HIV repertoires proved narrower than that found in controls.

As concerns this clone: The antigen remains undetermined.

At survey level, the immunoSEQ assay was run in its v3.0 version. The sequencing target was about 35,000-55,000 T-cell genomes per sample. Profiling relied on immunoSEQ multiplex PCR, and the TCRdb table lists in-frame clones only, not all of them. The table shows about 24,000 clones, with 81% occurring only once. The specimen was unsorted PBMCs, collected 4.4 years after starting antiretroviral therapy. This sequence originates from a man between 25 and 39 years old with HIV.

The CDR3 is CASSQRNGDSYNEQFF. CDR3 sequence (DNA): TGTGCCAGCAGCCAAAGAAACGGGGACTCCTACAATGAGCAGTTCTTC. This chain uses TRBV14 with TRBJ2-1, with a weak D call TRBD2 (5 bases). CDR3 length: 16 residues. CDR1 SGHDN and CDR2 FVKESK come from the germline V gene. Trimming stripped 2 bases from V and 0 bases from J, with 11 bases between.